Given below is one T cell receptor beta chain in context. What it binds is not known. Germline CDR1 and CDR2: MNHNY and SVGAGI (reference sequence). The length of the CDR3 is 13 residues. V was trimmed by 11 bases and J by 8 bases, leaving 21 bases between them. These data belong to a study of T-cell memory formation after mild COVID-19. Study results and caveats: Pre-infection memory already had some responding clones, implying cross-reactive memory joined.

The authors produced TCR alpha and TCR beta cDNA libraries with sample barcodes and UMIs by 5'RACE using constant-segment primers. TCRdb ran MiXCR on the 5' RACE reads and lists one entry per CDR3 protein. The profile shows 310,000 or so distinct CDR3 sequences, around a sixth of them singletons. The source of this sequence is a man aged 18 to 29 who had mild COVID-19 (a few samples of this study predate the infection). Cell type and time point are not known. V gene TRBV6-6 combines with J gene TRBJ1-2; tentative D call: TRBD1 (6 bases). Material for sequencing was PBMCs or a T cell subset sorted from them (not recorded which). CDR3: CAATGGGAYGYTF. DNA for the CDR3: TGTGCCGCCACCGGGGGGGGCGCGTACGGCTACACCTTC.